Listed below are T cell receptor beta chains from one sample, sequenced in a study of Tregs in tolerant kidney transplant recipients. Generated by immunoSEQ multiplex PCR, the TCRdb table keeps only in-frame clones and is missing some. Here the sample spans roughly 18,000 clones, 80% to 90% being singletons. Material: Tregs from blood. These TCRs come from a human donor in good health. The CDR3 runs from the conserved cysteine through the conserved F or W. A D gene is named only where the DNA matches it firmly. For some rows the clone size is stated as once, few or many, or as a class when expanded; others skip it.

clone_size d_call j_call cdr3_length v_call cdr3_aa cdr3_nt
few NA TRBJ1-1 14 TRBV4-3 CASSQVGSYTEAFF TGCGCCAGCAGCCAAGTCGGGAGTTACACTGAAGCTTTCTTT
NA NA TRBJ1-5 16 TRBV5-5 CASSLGVGGSNQPQHF TGTGCCAGCAGCTTAGGTGTGGGGGGTAGCAATCAGCCCCAGCATTTT
NA NA TRBJ2-7 12 TRBV21-1 CASHEDPYEQYF TGTGCCAGCCACGAGGACCCCTACGAGCAGTACTTC
NA TRBD2 TRBJ2-1 17 TRBV5-6 CASSLRSSGRGRNEQFF TGTGCCAGCAGCTTGCGGTCTAGCGGGAGAGGGCGGAATGAGCAGTTCTTC
NA TRBD2 TRBJ2-7 17 TRBV18 CASSSGTSGIAPYEQYF TGTGCCAGCTCATCCGGGACTAGCGGCATAGCCCCCTACGAGCAGTACTTC
NA TRBD2 TRBJ2-7 13 TRBV7-2 CASSHLAAYEQYF TGTGCCAGCAGCCACCTAGCGGCCTACGAGCAGTACTTC
NA NA TRBJ1-3 14 TRBV6-1 CASRPAGSGNTIYF TGTGCCAGCAGACCCGCAGGTTCCGGAAACACCATATATTTT
medium-sized TRBD1 TRBJ2-1 14 TRBV11-1 CASRRQGASNEQFF TGTGCCAGCAGACGACAGGGGGCAAGCAATGAGCAGTTCTTC
NA TRBD1 TRBJ1-6 15 TRBV5-1 CASSLAGQGYSPLHF TGCGCCAGCAGCTTGGCGGGACAGGGGTACTCACCCCTCCACTTT
NA NA TRBJ1-2 14 TRBV28 CASSPRTGYYGYTF TGTGCCAGCAGCCCCCGCACGGGTTATTATGGCTACACCTTC
once TRBD2 TRBJ2-1 12 TRBV12-5 CASGSSGTGQFF TGTGCTAGTGGCAGTAGCGGGACCGGGCAGTTCTTC
NA NA TRBJ2-5 15 TRBV25-1 CASSEWRGRGETQYF TGTGCCAGCAGTGAATGGAGGGGGCGCGGGGAGACCCAGTACTTC
NA TRBD1 TRBJ1-2 14 TRBV6-5 CASRLGTGTYGYTF TGTGCCAGCAGACTTGGGACAGGGACCTATGGCTACACCTTC
NA TRBD1 TRBJ1-1 14 TRBV7-6 CASSSLQGDTEAFF TGTGCCAGCAGCTCCCTCCAGGGGGACACTGAAGCTTTCTTT
NA TRBD2 TRBJ2-3 15 TRBV7-2 CASSRGLAGGDTQYF TGTGCCAGCAGCCGGGGGTTAGCGGGAGGAGATACGCAGTATTTT
NA NA TRBJ2-7 12 TRBV6-5 CASSDPKGPQYF TGTGCCAGCAGTGACCCCAAGGGCCCCCAGTACTTC
NA NA TRBJ2-7 11 TRBV30 CAWSVLQEQYF TGTGCCTGGAGTGTACTCCAGGAGCAGTACTTC
NA NA TRBJ1-1 14 TRBV5-4 CASSLSGMGTEAFF TGTGCCAGCAGCCTCTCGGGGATGGGCACTGAAGCTTTCTTT
medium-sized TRBD1 TRBJ1-3 18 TRBV4-1 CASSLKGAGGASGNTIYF TGCGCCAGCAGCCTTAAAGGGGCAGGGGGTGCGTCTGGAAACACCATATATTTT
few NA TRBJ1-1 15 TRBV19 CASSIVGLKNTEAFF TGTGCCAGTAGTATTGTGGGACTAAAGAACACTGAAGCTTTCTTT
NA TRBD2 TRBJ2-1 15 TRBV5-4 CASSLGGGFSNEQFF TGTGCCAGCAGCTTGGGCGGGGGTTTCAGCAATGAGCAGTTCTTC
NA NA TRBJ2-3 13 TRBV7-7 CASSPRLADTQYF TGTGCCAGCAGCCCAAGACTAGCAGATACGCAGTATTTT
NA NA TRBJ2-5 14 TRBV7-2 CASSLPRAQETQYF TGTGCCAGCAGCTTACCGCGGGCCCAAGAGACCCAGTACTTC
NA NA TRBJ2-7 16 TRBV11-3 CASSFSSSVGPYEQYF TGTGCCAGCAGCTTCAGTTCTAGCGTAGGGCCCTACGAGCAGTACTTC
NA NA TRBJ2-5 14 TRBV5-1 CASSLMLREETQYF TGCGCCAGCAGCTTGATGTTGCGGGAAGAGACCCAGTACTTC
NA TRBD1 TRBJ1-2 14 TRBV5-6 CASSPGQSLYGYTF TGTGCCAGCAGCCCGGGACAGTCCCTCTATGGCTACACCTTC
NA TRBD1 TRBJ1-1 15 TRBV6-5 CASRALNRGPTEAFF TGTGCCAGCAGGGCATTGAACAGGGGGCCCACTGAAGCTTTCTTT
NA TRBD2 TRBJ2-3 14 TRBV7-2 CASSFGGAHDTQYF TGTGCCAGCAGCTTCGGGGGGGCCCACGATACGCAGTATTTT
NA NA TRBJ2-1 18 TRBV4-1 CASSQKTRGAGDYNEQFF TGCGCCAGCAGCCAAAAGACTCGCGGGGCAGGGGACTACAATGAGCAGTTCTTC
NA NA TRBJ2-4 15 TRBV5-8 CASSPRDKAKNIQYF TGTGCCAGCAGCCCCCGGGACAAGGCCAAAAACATTCAGTACTTC
NA NA TRBJ1-1 13 TRBV7-3 CASRLGRNTEAFF TGTGCCAGCAGACTTGGACGGAACACTGAAGCTTTCTTT
NA NA TRBJ1-3 13 TRBV5-6 CASSFWGGNTIYF TGTGCCAGCAGCTTTTGGGGTGGAAACACCATATATTTT
NA NA TRBJ2-3 13 TRBV29-1 CSVGQWGTDTQYF TGCAGCGTTGGACAGTGGGGTACAGATACGCAGTATTTT
NA NA TRBJ2-1 15 TRBV6-5 CASSLRRAVLNEQFF TGTGCCAGCAGCCTGCGGAGGGCGGTGTTGAATGAGCAGTTCTTC
few TRBD2 TRBJ2-6 18 TRBV4-1 CASSQETSGSSGANVLTF TGCGCCAGCAGCCAGGAAACTAGCGGGAGTTCTGGGGCCAACGTCCTGACTTTC
medium-sized TRBD1 TRBJ2-7 15 TRBV5-6 CASSLGGQGRYEQYF TGTGCCAGCAGCTTGGGTGGACAGGGGCGGTACGAGCAGTACTTC
NA TRBD1 TRBJ1-6 19 TRBV7-9 CASSPRGDRSSSYNSPLHF TGTGCCAGCAGCCCTAGAGGGGACAGGTCATCCTCCTATAATTCACCCCTCCACTTT
once NA TRBJ1-3 13 TRBV30 CAWSVLSGNTIYF TGTGCCTGGAGTGTACTCTCTGGAAACACCATATATTTT
NA NA TRBJ2-7 12 TRBV11-2 CASSPRRYEQYF TGTGCCAGCAGCCCCCGACGCTACGAGCAGTACTTC
NA NA TRBJ1-4 11 TRBV10-3 CAISPGEKLFF TGTGCCATCAGTCCGGGCGAAAAACTGTTTTTT
NA TRBD2 TRBJ2-5 20 TRBV7-3 CASSPKRKSGGALRWETQYF TGTGCCAGCAGCCCTAAAAGAAAAAGCGGGGGTGCACTGCGATGGGAGACCCAGTACTTC
few NA TRBJ1-1 12 TRBV4-1 CASSPTGAEAFF TGCGCCAGCAGCCCTACGGGGGCTGAAGCTTTCTTT
few NA TRBJ2-3 14 TRBV7-8 CASSLMVPPDTQYF TGTGCCAGCAGCTTAATGGTTCCCCCAGATACGCAGTATTTT
NA TRBD2 TRBJ2-7 13 TRBV6-5 CASSIPSGGEQYF TGTGCCAGCAGTATCCCCTCGGGGGGCGAGCAGTACTTC
NA TRBD2 TRBJ2-2 15 TRBV9 CASSPLAGAPGELFF TGTGCCAGCAGCCCATTAGCGGGAGCTCCCGGGGAGCTGTTTTTT
once TRBD2 TRBJ2-3 13 TRBV6-5 CASRRLAGGTQYF TGTGCCAGCAGGAGACTAGCGGGAGGTACGCAGTATTTT
NA NA TRBJ2-5 12 TRBV5-6 CASSLDGETQYF TGTGCCAGCAGCTTGGATGGGGAGACCCAGTACTTC
NA NA TRBJ2-2 13 TRBV29-1 CSASLRVGGELFF TGCAGCGCCTCGTTAAGAGTGGGCGGGGAGCTGTTTTTT
NA TRBD2 TRBJ2-3 14 TRBV6-1 CASQVGGNADTQYF TGTGCCAGCCAGGTGGGGGGGAATGCAGATACGCAGTATTTT
few NA TRBJ1-2 16 TRBV10-3 CAISEYPASDPYGYTF TGTGCCATCAGTGAGTATCCGGCATCTGATCCCTATGGCTACACCTTC
few NA TRBJ1-2 12 TRBV10-3 CAIPAQYYGYTF TGTGCCATCCCAGCGCAGTACTATGGCTACACCTTC
few TRBD1 TRBJ2-6 20 TRBV29-1 CSADRDRGCPRLAGANVLTF TGCAGCGCCGACCGGGACAGGGGATGCCCTCGACTTGCTGGGGCCAACGTCCTGACTTTC
few NA TRBJ1-6 15 TRBV19 CASSIEGNYNSPLHF TGTGCCAGTAGTATAGAGGGAAACTATAATTCACCCCTCCACTTT
once NA TRBJ1-2 15 TRBV6-5 CASRPFFRTYYGYTF TGTGCCAGCAGACCCTTCTTTAGGACTTACTATGGCTACACCTTC